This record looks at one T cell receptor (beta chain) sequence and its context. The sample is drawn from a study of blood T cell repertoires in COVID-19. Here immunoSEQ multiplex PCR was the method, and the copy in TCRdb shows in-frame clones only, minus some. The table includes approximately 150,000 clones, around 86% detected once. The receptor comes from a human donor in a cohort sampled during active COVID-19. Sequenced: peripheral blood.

The CDR3: CASSLGGFSYNEQFF. Here the CDR3 DNA reads TGCGCCAGCAGCTTGGGAGGATTTTCCTACAATGAGCAGTTCTTC. The chain links TRBV5-1 to TRBJ2-1; D remains ambiguous. Between the trimmed V and J ends, which lost 0 bases and 1 base, there was a span of 8 bases. The V gene's germline CDR1 is SGHRS and CDR2 YFSETQ. The CDR3 loop spans 15 amino acids.